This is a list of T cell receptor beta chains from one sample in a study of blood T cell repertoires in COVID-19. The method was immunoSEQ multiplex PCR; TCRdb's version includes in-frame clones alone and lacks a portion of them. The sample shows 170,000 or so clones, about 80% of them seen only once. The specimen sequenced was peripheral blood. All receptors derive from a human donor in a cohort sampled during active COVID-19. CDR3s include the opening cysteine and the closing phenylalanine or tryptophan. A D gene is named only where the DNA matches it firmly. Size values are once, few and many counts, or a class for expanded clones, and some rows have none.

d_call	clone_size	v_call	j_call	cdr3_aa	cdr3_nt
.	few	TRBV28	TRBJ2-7	CASSFRGLNEQYF	TGTGCCAGCAGTTTCCGAGGTCTGAACGAGCAGTACTTC
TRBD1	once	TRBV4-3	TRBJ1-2	CASSPDRNYGYTF	TGCGCCAGCAGCCCGGACAGGAACTATGGCTACACCTTC
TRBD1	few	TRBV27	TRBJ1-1	CASSPDRGNTEAFF	TGTGCCAGCAGCCCCGACAGGGGGAACACTGAAGCTTTCTTT
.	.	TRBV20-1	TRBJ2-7	CSARVALEQYF	TGCAGTGCTAGGGTGGCTCTCGAGCAGTACTTC
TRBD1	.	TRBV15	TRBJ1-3	CATSRDKGASGNTIYF	TGTGCCACCAGCAGAGATAAGGGGGCTAGTGGAAACACCATATATTTT
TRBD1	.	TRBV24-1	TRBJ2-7	CATSDGGGQGSYEQYF	TGTGCCACCAGTGATGGTGGGGGACAGGGCTCCTACGAGCAGTACTTC
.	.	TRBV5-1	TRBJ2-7	CASSLTNPQVSYEQYF	TGCGCCAGCAGCTTGACTAATCCACAGGTGTCCTACGAGCAGTACTTC
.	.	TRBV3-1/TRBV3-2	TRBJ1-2	CASSLTEVSGYTF	TGTGCCAGCAGCCTGACCGAGGTCTCTGGCTACACCTTC
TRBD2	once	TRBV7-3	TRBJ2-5	CASSLGTSGPKETQYF	TGTGCCAGCAGCTTAGGGACTAGCGGACCTAAAGAGACCCAGTACTTC
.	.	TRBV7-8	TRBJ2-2	CASSLVRITGELFF	TGTGCCAGCAGCTTAGTCAGGATTACCGGGGAGCTGTTTTTT
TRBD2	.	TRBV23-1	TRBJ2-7	CASSQSGRVGSEQYF	TGCGCCAGCAGTCAATCGGGGAGGGTGGGTTCCGAGCAGTACTTC
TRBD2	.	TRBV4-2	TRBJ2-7	CASSLTWREGPYEQYF	TGTGCCAGCAGCCTGACTTGGAGGGAGGGCCCCTACGAGCAGTACTTC
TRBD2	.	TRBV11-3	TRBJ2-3	CASSSGLAEDTQYF	TGTGCCAGCAGCTCGGGACTAGCGGAAGATACGCAGTATTTT
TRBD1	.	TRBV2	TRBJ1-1	CASRPTGVKTEAFF	TGTGCCAGCAGACCTACAGGGGTAAAGACTGAAGCTTTCTTT
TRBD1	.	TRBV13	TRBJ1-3	CASSLGGTAGNTIYF	TGTGCCAGCAGCTTAGGGGGGACAGCTGGAAACACCATATATTTT
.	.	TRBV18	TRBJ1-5	CASSPSNQPQHF	TGTGCCAGCTCACCCAGTAATCAGCCCCAGCATTTT
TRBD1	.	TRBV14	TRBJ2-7	CASSPRTGSYEQYF	TGTGCCAGCAGCCCCCGGACAGGTTCCTACGAGCAGTACTTC
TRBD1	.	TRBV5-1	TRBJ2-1	CASSLGTTGGVNEQFF	TGCGCCAGCAGCTTGGGTACGACAGGGGGAGTGAATGAGCAGTTCTTC
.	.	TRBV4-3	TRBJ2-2	CASSQGSGIPNTGELFF	TGCGCCAGCAGCCAAGGGTCGGGGATCCCAAACACCGGGGAGCTGTTTTTT
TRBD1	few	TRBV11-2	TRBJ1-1	CASSKTGGTEAFF	TGTGCCAGCAGCAAGACAGGGGGAACTGAAGCTTTCTTT
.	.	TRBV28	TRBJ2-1	CASSLRLGWEQFF	TGTGCCAGCAGTTTGCGACTAGGGTGGGAGCAGTTCTTC
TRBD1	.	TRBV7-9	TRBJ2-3	CASSSPNPGQLTSTDTQYF	TGTGCCAGCAGCTCGCCCAATCCGGGACAGCTTACTAGCACAGATACGCAGTATTTT
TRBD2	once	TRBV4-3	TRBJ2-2	CASSQDSRGRDTGELFF	TGCGCCAGCAGCCAAGATAGTCGCGGGAGAGACACCGGGGAGCTGTTTTTT
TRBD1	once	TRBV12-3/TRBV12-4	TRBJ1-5	CASSRDRDQPQHF	TGTGCCAGCAGCCGGGACAGGGATCAGCCCCAGCATTTT
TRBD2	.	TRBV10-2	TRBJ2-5	CASSESGLAGGKMETQYF	TGCGCCAGCAGTGAGTCGGGACTAGCGGGAGGGAAAATGGAGACCCAGTACTTC
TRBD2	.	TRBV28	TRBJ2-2	CASSLSLAGYGGELFF	TGTGCCAGCAGTTTAAGCCTAGCGGGATATGGCGGGGAGCTGTTTTTT
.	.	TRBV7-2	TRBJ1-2	CASSPGRDGYTF	TGTGCCAGCAGCCCGGGGAGGGATGGCTACACCTTC
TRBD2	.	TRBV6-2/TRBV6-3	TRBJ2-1	CASSRPSGYNEQFF	TGTGCCAGCAGCCGACCTAGCGGGTACAATGAGCAGTTCTTC
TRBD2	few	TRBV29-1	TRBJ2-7	CSALAGGTYEQYF	TGCAGCGCCTTAGCGGGAGGGACCTACGAGCAGTACTTC
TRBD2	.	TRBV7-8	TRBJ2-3	CASSLVASGLVTDTQYF	TGTGCCAGCAGCTTAGTGGCTAGCGGGTTAGTCACAGATACGCAGTATTTT
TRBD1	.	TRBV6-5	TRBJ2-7	CASSYGTGRYEQYF	TGTGCCAGCAGTTACGGGACAGGGAGGTACGAGCAGTACTTC
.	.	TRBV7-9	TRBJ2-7	CASSLGSRVQEQYF	TGTGCCAGCAGCTTAGGGTCCAGGGTACAAGAGCAGTACTTC
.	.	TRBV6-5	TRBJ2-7	CASSYPGQTYEQYF	TGTGCCAGCAGTTACCCCGGACAGACCTACGAGCAGTACTTC
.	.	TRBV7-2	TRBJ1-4	CASSQGLVEKLFF	TGTGCCAGCAGCCAAGGACTGGTCGAAAAACTGTTTTTT
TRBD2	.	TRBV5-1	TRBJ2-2	CASSRLAGGPVGELFF	TGCGCCAGCTCCAGACTAGCGGGAGGGCCTGTCGGGGAGCTGTTTTTT
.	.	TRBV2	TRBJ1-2	CASSETRAGLGGYTF	TGTGCCAGCAGTGAAACCCGGGCGGGGCTGGGAGGCTACACCTTC
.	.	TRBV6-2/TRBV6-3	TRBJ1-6	CASSPGRNNSPLHF	TGTGCCAGCAGCCCGGGGCGGAATAATTCACCCCTCCACTTT
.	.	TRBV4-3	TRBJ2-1	CASSQDRLGGAINEQFF	TGCGCCAGCAGCCAAGATAGATTGGGGGGGGCGATCAATGAGCAGTTCTTC
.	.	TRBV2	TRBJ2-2	CASNGRGPNTGELFF	TGTGCCAGCAATGGGCGGGGGCCCAACACCGGGGAGCTGTTTTTT
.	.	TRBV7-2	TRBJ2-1	CASSLRNEQFF	TGTGCCAGCAGCTTGAGGAATGAGCAGTTCTTC
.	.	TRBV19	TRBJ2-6	CASSIHRAGANVLTF	TGTGCCAGTAGTATCCATCGGGCTGGGGCCAACGTCCTGACTTTC